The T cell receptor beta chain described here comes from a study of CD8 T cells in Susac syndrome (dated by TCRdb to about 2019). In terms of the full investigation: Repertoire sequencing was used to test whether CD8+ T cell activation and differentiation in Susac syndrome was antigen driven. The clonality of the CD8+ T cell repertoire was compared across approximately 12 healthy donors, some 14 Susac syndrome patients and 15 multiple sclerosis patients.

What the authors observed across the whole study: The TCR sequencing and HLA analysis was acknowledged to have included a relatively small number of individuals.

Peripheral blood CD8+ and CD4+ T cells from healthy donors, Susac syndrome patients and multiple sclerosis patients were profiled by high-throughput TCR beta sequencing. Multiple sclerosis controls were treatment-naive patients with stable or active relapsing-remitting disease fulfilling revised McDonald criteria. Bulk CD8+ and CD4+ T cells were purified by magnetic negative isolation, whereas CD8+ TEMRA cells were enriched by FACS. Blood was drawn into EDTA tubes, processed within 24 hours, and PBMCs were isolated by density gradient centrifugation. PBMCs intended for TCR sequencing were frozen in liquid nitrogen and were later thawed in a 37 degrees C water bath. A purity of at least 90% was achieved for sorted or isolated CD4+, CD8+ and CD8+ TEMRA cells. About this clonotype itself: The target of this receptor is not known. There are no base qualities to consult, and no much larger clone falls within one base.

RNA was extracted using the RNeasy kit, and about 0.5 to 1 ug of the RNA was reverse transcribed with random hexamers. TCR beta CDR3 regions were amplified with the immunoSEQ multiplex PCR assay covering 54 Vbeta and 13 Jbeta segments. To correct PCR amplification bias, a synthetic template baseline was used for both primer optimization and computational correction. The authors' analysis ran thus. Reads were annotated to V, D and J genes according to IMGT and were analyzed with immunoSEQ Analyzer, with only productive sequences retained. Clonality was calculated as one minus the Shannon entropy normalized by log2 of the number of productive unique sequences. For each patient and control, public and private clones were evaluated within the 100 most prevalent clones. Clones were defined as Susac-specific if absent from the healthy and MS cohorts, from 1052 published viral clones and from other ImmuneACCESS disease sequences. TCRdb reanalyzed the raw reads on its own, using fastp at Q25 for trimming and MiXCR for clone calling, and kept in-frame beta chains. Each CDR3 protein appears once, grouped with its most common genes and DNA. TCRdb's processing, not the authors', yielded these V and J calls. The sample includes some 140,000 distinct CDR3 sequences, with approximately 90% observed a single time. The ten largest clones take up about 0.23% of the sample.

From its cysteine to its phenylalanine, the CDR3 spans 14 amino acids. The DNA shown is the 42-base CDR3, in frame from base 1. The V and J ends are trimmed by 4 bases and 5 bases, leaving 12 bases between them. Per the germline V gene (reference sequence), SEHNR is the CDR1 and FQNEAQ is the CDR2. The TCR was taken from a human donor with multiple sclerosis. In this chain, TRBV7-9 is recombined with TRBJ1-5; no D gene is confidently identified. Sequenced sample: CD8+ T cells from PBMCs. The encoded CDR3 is CASSSLGSHQPQHF. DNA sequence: TGTGCCAGCAGCTCCCTCGGCAGTCATCAGCCCCAGCATTTT.